The next 6 T cell receptor beta chains were all read from a single sample in a study of shared clonotypes between healthy human individuals. Produced via immunoSEQ multiplex PCR; TCRdb's table is partial and in-frame only. The sample has 950,000 to 1,100,000 clones, 75% to 80% seen once. The sample was memory CD4+ T cells from PBMCs. The subset here: CD45RA-negative fraction. These receptors came from a man aged 18 to 29 in good health. Some clones in this sample may be carry-over from other donors' samples.

V usage is TRBV11-2 and J usage is TRBJ2-7; D ambiguous. In germline, CDR1 is SGHAT, CDR2 FQNNGV. This CDR3 has 11 residues. V lost 5 bases, J lost 7 bases, and 9 bases lay in between. The CDR3 bases are TGTGCCAGCAGCACCCTACGAGAGCAGTACTTC. Residues: CASSTLREQYF. Combining the CDR3 with reference TRBV11-2 and TRBJ2-7 gives the whole variable domain EAGVAQSPRYKIIEKRQSVAFWCNPISGHATLYWYQQILGQGPKLLIQFQNNGVVDDSQLPKDRFSAERLKGVDSTLKIQPAKLEDSAVYLCASSTLREQYFGPGTRLTVT.

The gene calls are TRBV4-3 and TRBJ1-2; D uncertain. Germline loops: CDR1 LGHNA, CDR2 YSLEER. Trimming took 3 bases from V and 3 from J, leaving 14 bases between them. The CDR3 is 15 amino acids. CDR3 in DNA: TGCGCCAGCAGCCAGCTTCTCCTCGGTGACTATGGCTACACCTTC. Amino acids: CASSQLLLGDYGYTF.

The chain carries TRBV5-1 and TRBJ2-3; 13 bases are a match to TRBD2. CDR1 SGHRS and CDR2 YFSETQ come from the germline V gene. After removal of 4 bases from V and 4 bases from J, the junction contained 6 bases not matched to a gene. The CDR3 is 16 residues long. Written as DNA, the CDR3 is TGCGCCAGCAGCAACGGACTAGCGGGAGTGGCAGATACGCAGTATTTT. Protein sequence: CASSNGLAGVADTQYF.

The chain is built from TRBV6-1 and TRBJ2-3, with D uncertain. The V end was cut by 4 bases, the J end by 8 bases, with 10 bases between. The germline gives CDR1 MNHNS, CDR2 SASEGT. This CDR3 has 12 residues. CDR3 in amino acids: CASSVQLITQYF. The DNA of the CDR3 is TGTGCCAGCAGTGTTCAGCTAATTACGCAGTATTTT.

The genes are TRBV5-1 and TRBJ2-7; D could derive from TRBD1 or TRBD2 (6 bases each). Germline CDR1 reads SGHRS; CDR2 reads YFSETQ. The CDR3 contains 14 residues. The V and J ends lost 5 bases and 0 bases respectively, with 12 bases between them. The CDR3 sequence is CASSSGADSYEQYF. CDR3 sequence (DNA): TGCGCCAGCAGTTCGGGGGCCGACTCCTACGAGCAGTACTTC.

The gene calls are TRBV12-5 and TRBJ1-1, with 9 bases fitting TRBD1. Germline values: CDR1 LGHNT, CDR2 FRNRAP. This CDR3 has 14 amino acids. The junction had 5 bases not matched to a gene; V was cut back by 4 bases and J by 5 bases. The CDR3 reads CASGSGTGSTEAFF. The CDR3 DNA follows: TGTGCTAGTGGTTCGGGGACAGGGTCAACTGAAGCTTTCTTT.